The clone carrying this T cell receptor (beta chain) was observed a single time. The data are from a study of shared T cell receptors in the human thymus. The repertoire was sequenced with immunoSEQ multiplex PCR; TCRdb's copy has only in-frame clones and lacks some. Here the sample spans over 650,000 clones, about 87% being singletons. Between the trimmed V and J ends, which lost 0 bases and 1 base, there was a span of 19 bases. CDR1 LGHNA and CDR2 YSLEER come from the germline V gene. The CDR3 covers 18 residues. The same data also contributed to another study, on human thymus T cells.

Sequenced input: thymocytes. This clonotype originated in a boy under two years old with a congenital heart defect. The J gene is TRBJ2-7, the V gene TRBV4-3, with D perhaps matching TRBD1 (5 bases). The CDR3 sequence is CASSQDKEDTPSSYEQYF. The CDR3, as DNA: TGCGCCAGCAGCCAAGATAAAGAGGACACCCCCTCATCCTACGAGCAGTACTTC.